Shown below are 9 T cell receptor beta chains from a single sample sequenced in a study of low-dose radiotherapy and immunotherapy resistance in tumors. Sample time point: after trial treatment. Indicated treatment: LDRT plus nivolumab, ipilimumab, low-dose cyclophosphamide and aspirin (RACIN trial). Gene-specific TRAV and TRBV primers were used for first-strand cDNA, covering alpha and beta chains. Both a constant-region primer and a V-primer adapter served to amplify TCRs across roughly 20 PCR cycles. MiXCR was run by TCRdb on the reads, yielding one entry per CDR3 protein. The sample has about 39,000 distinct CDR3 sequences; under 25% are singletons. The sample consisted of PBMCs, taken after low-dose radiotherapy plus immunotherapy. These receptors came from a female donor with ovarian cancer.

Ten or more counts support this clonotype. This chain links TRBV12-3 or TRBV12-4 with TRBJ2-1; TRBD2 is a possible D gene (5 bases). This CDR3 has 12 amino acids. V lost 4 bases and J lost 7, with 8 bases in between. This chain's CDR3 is CASSSGINEQFF. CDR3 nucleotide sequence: TGTGCCAGCAGTTCCGGGATTAATGAGCAGTTCTTC.

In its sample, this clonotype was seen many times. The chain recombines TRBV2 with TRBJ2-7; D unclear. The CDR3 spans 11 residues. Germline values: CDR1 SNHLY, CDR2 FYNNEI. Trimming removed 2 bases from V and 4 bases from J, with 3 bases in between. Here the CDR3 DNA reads TGTGCCAGCAGTGAATGGTACGAGCAGTACTTC. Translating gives CASSEWYEQYF.

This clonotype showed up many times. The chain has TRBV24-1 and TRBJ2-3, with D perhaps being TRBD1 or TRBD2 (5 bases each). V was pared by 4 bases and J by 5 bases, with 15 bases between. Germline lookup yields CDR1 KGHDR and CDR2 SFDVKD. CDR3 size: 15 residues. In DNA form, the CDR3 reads TGTGCCACCAGTGACCTCGGGACCGGAGTAGATACGCAGTATTTT. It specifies CATSDLGTGVDTQYF.

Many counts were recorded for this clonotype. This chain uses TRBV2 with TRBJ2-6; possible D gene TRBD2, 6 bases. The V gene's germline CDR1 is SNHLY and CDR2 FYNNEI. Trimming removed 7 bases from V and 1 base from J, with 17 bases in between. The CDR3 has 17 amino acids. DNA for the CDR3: TGTGCCAGCACCGCGGACTATACCTGGTCTGGGGCCAACGTCCTGACTTTC. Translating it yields CASTADYTWSGANVLTF.

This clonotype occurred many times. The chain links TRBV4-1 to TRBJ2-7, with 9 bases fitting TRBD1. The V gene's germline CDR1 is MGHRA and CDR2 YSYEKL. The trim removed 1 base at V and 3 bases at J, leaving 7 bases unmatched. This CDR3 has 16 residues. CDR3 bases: TGCGCCAGCAGCCAAGTAAAGACAGGGGGAAACTACGAGCAGTACTTC. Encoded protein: CASSQVKTGGNYEQYF.

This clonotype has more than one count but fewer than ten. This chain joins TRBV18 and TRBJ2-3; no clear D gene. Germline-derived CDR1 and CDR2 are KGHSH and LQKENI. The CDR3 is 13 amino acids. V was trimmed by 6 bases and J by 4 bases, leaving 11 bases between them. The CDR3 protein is CASSRDPPDTQYF. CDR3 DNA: TGTGCCAGCTCCCGAGACCCCCCAGATACGCAGTATTTT.

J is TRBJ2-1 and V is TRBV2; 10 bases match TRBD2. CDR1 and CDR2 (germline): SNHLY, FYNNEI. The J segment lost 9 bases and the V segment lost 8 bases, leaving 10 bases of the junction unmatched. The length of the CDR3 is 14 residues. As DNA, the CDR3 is TGTGCCAGCGGTGGCGGGACTAGCGTGATTGAGCAGTTCTTC. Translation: CASGGGTSVIEQFF.

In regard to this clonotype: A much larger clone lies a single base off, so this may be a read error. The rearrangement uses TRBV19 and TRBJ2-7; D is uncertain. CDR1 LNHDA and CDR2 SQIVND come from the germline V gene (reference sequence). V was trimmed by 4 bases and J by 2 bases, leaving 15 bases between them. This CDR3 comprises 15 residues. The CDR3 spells CASSSRRSQTYEQYF. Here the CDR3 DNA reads TGTGCCAGTAGTAGCCGCCGGAGCCAGACCTACGAGCAGTACTTC. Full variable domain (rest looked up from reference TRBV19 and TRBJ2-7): DGGITQSPKYLFRKEGQNVTLSCEQNLNHDAMYWYRQDPGQGLRLIYYSQIVNDFQKGDIAEGYSVSREKKESFPLTVTSAQKNPTAFYLCASSSRRSQTYEQYFGPGTRLTVT.

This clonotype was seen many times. The CDR3 coding sequence is TGTGCCAGCAGCGGGACAGGGAATGAAGCTTTCTTT. Protein sequence: CASSGTGNEAFF. The chain uses TRBV3-1 and TRBJ1-1; 9 bases line up with TRBD1. J gave up 7 bases and V 5 bases, and 2 bases lay outside the gene matches. Germline loops: CDR1 LGHDT, CDR2 YNNKEL (reference sequence). This CDR3 comprises 12 residues. Using reference TRBV3-1 and TRBJ1-1 for the parts outside the CDR3, the full variable domain is DTAVSQTPKYLVTQMGNDKSIKCEQNLGHDTMYWYKQDSKKFLKIMFSYNNKELIINETVPNRFSPKSPDKAHLNLHINSLELGDSAVYFCASSGTGNEAFFGQGTRLTVV.